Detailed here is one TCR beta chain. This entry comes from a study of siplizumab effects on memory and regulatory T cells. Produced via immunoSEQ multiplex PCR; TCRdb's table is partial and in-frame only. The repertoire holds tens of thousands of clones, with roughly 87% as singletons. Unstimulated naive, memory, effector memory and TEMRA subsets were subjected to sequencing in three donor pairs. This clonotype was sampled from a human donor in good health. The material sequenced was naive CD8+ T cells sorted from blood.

CDR3 nucleotides: TGTGCCAGCAGTTTGCTGGGTGGAGAGACCCAGTACTTC. It encodes CASSLLGGETQYF. The gene calls are TRBV7-2 and TRBJ2-5; D unclear. The CDR3 is 13 amino acids. Deletions cut 6 bases from V and 4 bases from J, with 12 bases between. The germline CDR1 and CDR2 sequences are SGHTA and FQGNSA. The full variable domain, with the rest looked up from reference TRBV7-2 and TRBJ2-5, is GAGVSQSPSNKVTEKGKDVELRCDPISGHTALYWYRQSLGQGLEFLIYFQGNSAPDKSGLPSDRFSAERTGGSVSTLTIQRTQQEDSAVYLCASSLLGGETQYFGPGTRLLVL.